This entry is about one T cell receptor beta chain. The antigen is not known. This sample is drawn from a study of graft-versus-host responses after intestinal transplantation. The wider study: Induction with anti-thymocyte globulin, then tacrolimus and steroids for around three years, was given to all recipients. Whole-study findings and limits: Recipient marrow contained GvH clones, some of which appeared first in ileum or blood. Graft-versus-host to host-versus-graft clonal ratios in allografts were high in patients with graft-donor T cell macrochimerism.

Intraepithelial and lamina propria lymphocytes were released after the graft tissue was processed. The repertoire was sequenced with immunoSEQ multiplex PCR; TCRdb's copy has only in-frame clones and lacks some. The table has roughly 36,000 clones, about nine tenths seen once. CDR1 is KGHSH, CDR2 LQKENI, per germline. Germline trimming cut 3 bases from V and 5 bases from J; bases unmatched to any gene: 4. The CDR3 runs 16 residues. Sequences were derived from ileum tissue, sampled around seven months after intestinal transplant. The chain has TRBV18 and TRBJ2-1; 13 bases are a match to TRBD2. The sequence came from a human patient who received an intestinal transplant, so some T cells may come from the graft donor. CDR3 loop: CASSPTSGGADNEQFF. The CDR3 DNA is TGTGCCAGCTCACCTACTAGCGGGGGGGCCGACAATGAGCAGTTCTTC.